A single sample is the source of the 29 T cell receptor beta chains below, sequenced in a study of blood T cell repertoires in COVID-19. Sequencing was performed with immunoSEQ multiplex PCR; in TCRdb, only in-frame clones are kept and a portion is missing. The sample lists roughly 380,000 clones, 70% to 90% occurring once. The sequenced sample consisted of PBMCs or T cells enriched from blood (not recorded which). The origin of the receptors is a young man who had recovered from COVID-19.

This chain uses TRBV6-5 with TRBJ2-1; the match to TRBD1 covers 10 bases. This CDR3 has 15 amino acids. CDR1 is MNHEY, CDR2 SVGAGI, per germline. V shed 6 bases, J shed 7 bases, and the junction held 9 bases outside the gene matches. The CDR3 DNA reads as TGTGCCAGCAGGACCGGGACAGGGGATAAGAATGAGCAGTTCTTC. Its translation: CASRTGTGDKNEQFF.

The chain uses TRBV19 and TRBJ2-4, with 7 bases fitting TRBD1. Germline V CDR1 and CDR2: LNHDA, SQIVND (reference sequence). The length of the CDR3 is 14 residues. V dropped 5 bases and J dropped 5; count of bases not matched to a gene: 6. CDR3: CASSQTGRENIQYF. For the CDR3, the DNA is TGTGCCAGTAGTCAGACAGGGCGCGAAAACATTCAGTACTTC. Complete variable domain (other parts from reference TRBV19 and TRBJ2-4): DGGITQSPKYLFRKEGQNVTLSCEQNLNHDAMYWYRQDPGQGLRLIYYSQIVNDFQKGDIAEGYSVSREKKESFPLTVTSAQKNPTAFYLCASSQTGRENIQYFGAGTRLSVL.

The chain employs TRBV2 and TRBJ2-1; 11 positions agree with TRBD2. V lost 5 bases and J lost 8; bases outside the gene matches: 5. This CDR3 contains 14 residues. Germline V lookup: CDR1 SNHLY, CDR2 FYNNEI. This CDR3 reads CASSLLSGGDEQFF. DNA of the CDR3: TGTGCCAGCAGTCTGCTTAGCGGGGGGGATGAGCAGTTCTTC.

The chain combines TRBV4-2 with TRBJ2-1, with a weak D call TRBD2 (7 bases). This CDR3 contains 18 residues. Germline assignment: CDR1 LGHNA and CDR2 YNFKEQ. V was cut by 4 bases and J by 11 bases, with 30 bases left in between. The CDR3 sequence is CASSPSGGAGDETRKQFF. CDR3 coding DNA: TGTGCCAGCAGCCCTAGTGGGGGGGCCGGTGACGAGACAAGGAAGCAGTTCTTC.

This clone has a handful of counts. The chain uses TRBV6-5 and TRBJ1-2; the match to TRBD1 covers 7 bases. The V gene's germline CDR1 is MNHEY and CDR2 SVGAGI. This CDR3 comprises 14 residues. The V gene end was trimmed by 4 bases and the J gene end by 2 bases; junction bases not matched to a gene: 4. The CDR3 nucleotides are TGTGCCAGCAGTTCACAACAGGGGAACTATGGCTACACCTTC. Residues: CASSSQQGNYGYTF.

J is TRBJ1-1 and V is TRBV4-2, with D uncertain. The germline V and J ends were trimmed by 4 bases and 2 bases, with 11 bases remaining between them. Per germline, CDR1 LGHNA and CDR2 YNFKEQ. The CDR3 is 14 amino acids. CDR3 bases: TGTGCCAGCAGCCCAGACACTTCTAACACTGAAGCTTTCTTT. Translating gives CASSPDTSNTEAFF.

This chain connects TRBV7-3 to TRBJ2-1, with a tentative D call TRBD1 (5 bases). The V gene's germline CDR1 is SGHTA and CDR2 FQGTGA. CDR3 size: 13 residues. V was cut by 5 bases and J by 6 bases, with 11 bases left in between. The CDR3 loop reads CASSREQVNEQFF. In nucleotides, the CDR3 is TGTGCCAGCAGCCGAGAACAGGTCAATGAGCAGTTCTTC.

This clone has a single count. The chain couples TRBV4-1 to TRBJ2-2; D remains unclear. Germline CDR1 MGHRA, CDR2 YSYEKL. This CDR3 has 12 amino acids. V was trimmed by 6 bases and J by 3 bases, leaving 5 bases between them. DNA of the CDR3: TGCGCCAGCAGGGCCCACACCGGGGAGCTGTTTTTT. This sequence encodes CASRAHTGELFF.

The chain links TRBV10-2 to TRBJ2-2; D is ambiguous. Germline V gene sequence: CDR1 WSHSY, CDR2 SAAADI. The ends were cut back, 4 bases at V and 4 bases at J, with 16 bases in the middle. This CDR3 is built from 16 residues. CDR3 loop: CASSGLEKLSTGELFF. For the CDR3, the DNA is TGCGCCAGCAGTGGACTTGAAAAACTAAGCACCGGGGAGCTGTTTTTT.

This chain connects TRBV30 to TRBJ1-4; D may be TRBD1 (5 bases). The CDR3 is made up of 14 amino acids. The germline V gene encodes CDR1 GTSNPN and CDR2 SVGIG (reference sequence). V was clipped by 1 base and J by 7 bases, with 13 bases between them. CDR3 loop: CAWSELRTGEKLFF. The CDR3 coding sequence is TGTGCCTGGAGTGAACTGCGAACAGGTGAAAAACTGTTTTTT.

The rearrangement links TRBV12-5 to TRBJ2-3, with TRBD1 matching 7 bases. V lost 2 bases, J lost 1 base, and 9 bases stayed unmatched. CDR1 is LGHNT and CDR2 is FRNRAP in the germline V gene. This CDR3 has 17 amino acids. CDR3 bases: TGTGCTAGTGGTTTGCCCGAGACAGGGATCGGCACAGATACGCAGTATTTT. Translation: CASGLPETGIGTDTQYF.

V and J are TRBV19 and TRBJ1-6; D unclear. The CDR3 loop spans 13 amino acids. V lost 3 bases and J lost 4, with 4 bases in between. Germline V gene data show CDR1 as LNHDA and CDR2 as SQIVND (reference sequence). The CDR3 nucleotides are TGTGCCAGTAGTATTATGTATAATTCACCCCTCCACTTT. It is translated as CASSIMYNSPLHF.

CDR3 DNA: TGCAGTGCTAGTCAGGGGGAGGTTGGAGCGAACACTGAAGCTTTCTTT. This translates into CSASQGEVGANTEAFF. The V call is TRBV20-1, the J call TRBJ1-1, with TRBD1 matching 7 bases. Germline V gives CDR1 DFQATT, CDR2 SNEGSKA (reference sequence). The CDR3 spans 16 residues. The V gene end was trimmed by 3 bases and the J gene end by 1 base; junction bases not matched to a gene: 11.

Here the CDR3 DNA reads TGTGCCAGCAGTCCTATTCTTAGCAGCCACTCCTACAATGAGCAGTTCTTC. It encodes CASSPILSSHSYNEQFF. The rearrangement links TRBV27 to TRBJ2-1; D gene uncertain. Germline V gives CDR1 MNHEY, CDR2 SMNVEV (reference sequence). The V and J ends lost 5 bases and 0 bases respectively, with 17 bases between them. This CDR3 has 17 residues.

J is TRBJ1-5 and V is TRBV6-5, with D unresolved. Trimming shortened V by 4 bases and J by 0 bases, and 4 bases separated the two germline ends. There are 13 residues in the CDR3. Germline V gene lookup returns CDR1 MNHEY and CDR2 SVGAGI. The CDR3 coding sequence is TGTGCCAGCAGTTTTTATAGCAATCAGCCCCAGCATTTT. It specifies CASSFYSNQPQHF.

This chain connects TRBV11-2 to TRBJ2-2; D is unclear. V lost 5 bases, J lost 3 bases, and 10 bases lay in between. Germline V gene sequence: CDR1 SGHAT, CDR2 FQNNGV. This CDR3 has 14 amino acids. The CDR3 is CASSPIQYTGELFF. The CDR3 region has the DNA TGTGCCAGCAGCCCCATCCAGTACACCGGGGAGCTGTTTTTT.

The rearrangement joins TRBV6-5 to TRBJ1-2, with D perhaps matching TRBD1 (5 bases). V dropped 2 bases and J dropped 5 bases, with 15 bases sitting between them. This CDR3 is built from 15 residues. Germline lookup yields CDR1 MNHEY and CDR2 SVGAGI. Written as DNA, the CDR3 is TGTGCCAGCAGTTACACAATCAGGGCCGGGTATGGCTACACCTTC. Its protein is CASSYTIRAGYGYTF.

This chain connects TRBV7-8 to TRBJ1-4; D perhaps matches TRBD1 (5 bases). The V end lost 3 bases, the J end lost 8 bases, and 13 bases lay between the germline ends. CDR1 is SGHVS and CDR2 is FQNEAQ in the germline V gene. This CDR3 region has 14 residues. CDR3 sequence reads: CASSLNFGAEKLFF. The DNA of the CDR3 is TGTGCCAGCAGCTTGAATTTTGGGGCGGAAAAACTGTTTTTT.

The chain joins TRBV6-5 to TRBJ2-2; D is unresolved. Per the germline V gene, CDR1 is MNHEY and CDR2 is SVGAGI. Deletions cut 0 bases from V and 3 bases from J, with 2 bases between. The CDR3 is 13 residues long. CDR3 coding DNA: TGTGCCAGCAGTTACTCCTACACCGGGGAGCTGTTTTTT. This translates into CASSYSYTGELFF.

V usage is TRBV5-6 and J usage is TRBJ1-3, with D possibly being TRBD1 (5 bases). The CDR3 extends over 17 amino acids. The germline V gene encodes CDR1 SGHDT and CDR2 YYEEEE. V was clipped by 3 bases and J by 1 base, with 17 bases between them. CDR3: CASSSTTDSTSGNTIYF. CDR3 sequence (DNA): TGTGCCAGCAGCTCGACCACAGACAGTACATCTGGAAACACCATATATTTT.

The V and J genes are TRBV3-1 (or the pseudogene TRBV3-2) and TRBJ1-1; the D gene is possibly TRBD1 (6 bases). Germline V CDR1 and CDR2: LGHDT, YNNKEL (reference sequence). Trimming removed 7 bases at V and 1 base at J, with 16 bases between. The CDR3 extends over 15 amino acids. CDR3 bases: TGTGCCAGCACGCGACTATTGACAGGGAACACTGAAGCTTTCTTT. Its translation is CASTRLLTGNTEAFF.

This clone was found once. This rearrangement joins TRBV12-3 or TRBV12-4 to TRBJ1-2; a possible D gene is TRBD1 (6 bases). CDR3 length: 13 residues. Trimming took 6 bases from V and 8 from J, leaving 16 bases between them. The CDR3 here is CASSPDRINGYTF. The CDR3 DNA is TGTGCCAGCAGCCCCGACAGGATTAACGGCTACACCTTC.

The CDR3 DNA reads TGTGCCAGCAGCTTAGCCCCCCATGGGACAGGAGGCACAGATACGCAGTATTTT. Its protein product is CASSLAPHGTGGTDTQYF. The chain couples TRBV11-2 to TRBJ2-3; TRBD1 agrees at 8 bases. J lost 1 base, V lost 1 base, and 10 bases had no gene match. Germline assignment: CDR1 SGHAT and CDR2 FQNNGV. This CDR3 region has 18 residues. The variable domain in full, completed from reference TRBV11-2 and TRBJ2-3, reads EAGVAQSPRYKIIEKRQSVAFWCNPISGHATLYWYQQILGQGPKLLIQFQNNGVVDDSQLPKDRFSAERLKGVDSTLKIQPAKLEDSAVYLCASSLAPHGTGGTDTQYFGPGTRLTVL.

The chain couples TRBV7-9 to TRBJ1-2; D not resolved. The CDR3 spans 13 residues. V was shortened by 2 bases and J by 7 bases, with 11 bases between the two germline ends. In germline, CDR1 is SEHNR, CDR2 FQNEAQ (reference sequence). The CDR3 bases are TGTGCCAGCAGCTTAATGTTCCTCGGTGGCTACACCTTC. This gives the protein CASSLMFLGGYTF.

The rearrangement joins TRBV4-2 to TRBJ2-7; the match to TRBD2 covers 8 bases. In germline, CDR1 is LGHNA, CDR2 YNFKEQ. The J segment lost 1 base and the V segment lost 0 bases, leaving 8 bases of the junction unmatched. The CDR3 sequence is 17 residues long. CDR3 coding DNA: TGTGCCAGCAGCCAAGATCAGAGCGGGGGCTGGTCCTACGAGCAGTACTTC. Translated: CASSQDQSGGWSYEQYF.

J is TRBJ2-7 and V is TRBV11-2, with D possibly matching TRBD1 (5 bases). V shed 2 bases and J shed 3 bases, with 20 bases lying between them. Germline CDR1 is SGHAT and CDR2 is FQNNGV. This CDR3 spans 17 amino acids. The CDR3 loop is CASSLISPRVSNYEQYF. CDR3 nucleotide sequence: TGTGCCAGCAGCTTAATATCCCCCAGGGTGTCTAACTACGAGCAGTACTTC.

V and J are TRBV3-1 (or the pseudogene TRBV3-2) and TRBJ1-2, with TRBD1 matching over 10 bases. Germline CDR1 is LGHDT and CDR2 is YNNKEL (reference sequence). The CDR3 runs to 14 residues. V was pared by 4 bases and J by 4 bases, with 3 bases of the junction left unmatched. CDR3 coding DNA: TGTGCCAGCAGCCGCGGACAGGGGGGCTATGGCTACACCTTC. As protein: CASSRGQGGYGYTF.

The rearrangement uses TRBV19 and TRBJ2-3; D remains ambiguous. The CDR3 extends over 12 amino acids. CDR1 is LNHDA, CDR2 SQIVND, per germline (reference sequence). With 3 bases removed from V and 6 bases from J, the gap between germline ends came to 7 bases. The CDR3 DNA reads as TGTGCCAGTAGTATCTATCCCGATACGCAGTATTTT. Translating gives CASSIYPDTQYF.

The rearrangement uses TRBV6-5 and TRBJ2-7; D is possibly TRBD2 (6 bases). Trimming pared 6 bases from V and 2 bases from J, leaving 11 bases between. The CDR3 loop spans 13 amino acids. Germline CDR1 MNHEY, CDR2 SVGAGI. The CDR3 DNA is TGTGCCAGCAGGGGGGGAGCCCCCTACGAGCAGTACTTC. Amino acids: CASRGGAPYEQYF.